The present entry profiles one TCR beta chain with its context. Its antigen is unidentified. This sample stems from a study of CD8 T cells in ankylosing spondylitis. Study results and limitations: Relatively scarce in peripheral blood, disease-linked clones were CD8+. Made up of eight or nine highly homologous variants, a TCR beta motif appeared characteristic of ankylosing spondylitis blood. The study looked at matched synovial fluid samples from ankylosing spondylitis patients. Disease-linked clones were reported to be significantly enriched there.

Trimming took 4 bases from V and 7 from J, leaving 11 bases between them. CDR3 length equals 14 residues. Germline CDR1 reads LGHDT; CDR2 reads YNNKEL (reference sequence). Scientists made TCR beta libraries using quantitative 5'-RACE with molecular barcodes. TCRdb processed the 5' RACE reads anew with MiXCR; each CDR3 protein has one entry. Of roughly 440,000 distinct CDR3 sequences detected, 15% to 20% appear once; the ten largest clones hold approximately 1%. This TCR derives from a male donor with ankylosing spondylitis. The chain joins TRBV3-1 to TRBJ2-6; D gene unclear. What was sequenced was blood, either unsorted or a sorted T cell fraction (not recorded which). The DNA for the CDR3 is TGTGCCAGCAGCCGGAGCGCCCCAGCCAACGTCCTGACTTTC. Translating gives CASSRSAPANVLTF.